This T cell receptor (beta chain) comes out of a study of CD8+CD57+ T cells in acquired aplastic anemia. For the study at large: As sequenced from healthy donors, CD4+ cells averaged roughly 10 million reads.

Study-level results: Between patients and controls, CD8+ Simpson's diversity did not vary significantly.

The use of genomic DNA as template underpinned the TCR beta VDJ and CDR3 profiling. In TCRdb, the reads were re-called with MiXCR into one record per CDR3 protein. Seen here are around 400,000 distinct CDR3 sequences, 65% to 75% observed once, and the top ten hold 3% to 5%. With respect to this clonotype: No antigen is known for it. The final CDR3 position lacks the conserved phenylalanine or tryptophan, pointing to a likely read error. The DNA is omitted, as the CDR3 cannot be located on it reliably, and the CDR3 follows TCRdb's listing.

From its first to its last residue, the CDR3 has 13 amino acids. Germline V lookup: CDR1 SGHTA, CDR2 FQGNSA. The source of this sequence is a human donor in good health, serving as a control. This rearrangement joins TRBV7-2 to TRBJ2-5; the table's D call, TRBD2, has no DNA check behind it. Sequenced input: sorted CD4+, CD8+, or CD8+CD57+ T cells (not recorded which) from PBMCs. CDR3 in amino acids: CASSLPASDYHYT.